This passage covers 14 T cell receptor beta chains from one sample sequenced in a study of T cell repertoires in cytomegalovirus infection. These TCRs' antigens remain unknown. TCRdb used MiXCR to reprocess the reads, holding one entry per CDR3 protein. The sample carries approximately 1,000,000 distinct CDR3 sequences, roughly 30% recorded once. Sequenced material: cultured CD8+ T cells from PBMCs, taken from culture after CMV antigen stimulation. These receptors all stem from a human donor in good health (CMV status not recorded). Some clones in this sample may be carry-over from other donors' samples.

The rearrangement links TRBV28 to TRBJ1-5; D call uncertain. Germline CDR1 reads MDHEN; CDR2 reads SYDVKM. The CDR3 covers 14 residues. The V gene lost 3 bases and the J gene lost 7 bases, with 13 bases spanning the gap. In DNA form, the CDR3 reads TGTGCCAGCAGTTTTCCGTACGGGCTCCAGCCCCAGCATTTT. It specifies CASSFPYGLQPQHF.

In its sample, this clonotype was seen a few times. The chain combines TRBV2 with TRBJ1-4; 7 bases agree with TRBD1. Trimming took 7 bases from V and 0 from J; bases not matched to a gene: 11. The CDR3 is 17 amino acids. CDR1 is SNHLY, CDR2 FYNNEI, per germline. The CDR3: CASMGNPGGSTNEKLFF. The DNA for the CDR3 is TGTGCCAGCATGGGTAATCCAGGGGGATCAACTAATGAAAAACTGTTTTTT.

This clonotype was seen ten or more times. The chain has TRBV12-3 or TRBV12-4 and TRBJ2-3; a weak D match, TRBD2 (6 bases). V lost 6 bases and J 6 bases, leaving 10 bases between the germline ends. This CDR3 region has 12 residues. For the CDR3, the DNA is TGTGCCAGCAGCTTTGGGGGGGATACGCAGTATTTT. It codes for CASSFGGDTQYF.

This clonotype has ten or more counts. V is TRBV7-8 and J is TRBJ1-1; 7 nucleotides line up with TRBD1. The length of the CDR3 is 14 residues. Losses at the gene ends were 2 bases for V and 4 bases for J; bases not matched to a gene: 4. Germline loops: CDR1 SGHVS, CDR2 FQNEAQ. This CDR3 is CASSLNRGGTEAFF. The DNA for the CDR3 is TGTGCCAGCAGCTTAAACAGGGGAGGCACTGAAGCTTTCTTT.

About this clonotype itself: Given the absence of the conserved phenylalanine or tryptophan at the CDR3 end, a read error is likely. The chain combines TRBV7-2 with TRBJ2-5; TRBD1 aligns across 9 bases. The CDR3 has 14 residues. Germline V gives CDR1 SGHTA, CDR2 FQGNSA. The junction had 5 bases not matched to a gene; V was cut back by 5 bases and J by 4 bases. The CDR3 reads CASSRTGARETQYL. In DNA form, the CDR3 reads TGTGCCAGCAGCCGGACAGGGGCAAGAGAGACCCAGTACTTA.

The V call is TRBV5-1, the J call TRBJ2-2; 7 bases match TRBD1. This CDR3 spans 17 amino acids. Germline CDR1 and CDR2: SGHRS and YFSETQ. V lost 0 bases to trimming and J lost 1 base; unmatched junction nucleotides: 6. CDR3 in amino acids: CASSLATGMVNTGELFF. The CDR3 DNA is TGCGCCAGCAGCTTGGCGACAGGGATGGTGAACACCGGGGAGCTGTTTTTT.

This clonotype has ten or more counts. This chain connects TRBV7-9 to TRBJ1-2; D might be TRBD1 (5 bases). Trimming removed 5 bases at V and 6 bases at J, with 22 bases between. Germline V gene data show CDR1 as SEHNR and CDR2 as FQNEAQ (reference sequence). The CDR3 extends over 16 amino acids. CDR3 sequence: CASSAPTWGRADGYTF. CDR3 coding DNA: TGTGCCAGCAGCGCACCAACATGGGGCAGGGCCGATGGCTACACCTTC. Full variable domain (outside the CDR3, taken from reference TRBV7-9 and TRBJ1-2): DTGVSQNPRHKITKRGQNVTFRCDPISEHNRLYWYRQTLGQGPEFLTYFQNEAQLEKSRLLSDRFSAERPKGSFSTLEIQRTEQGDSAMYLCASSAPTWGRADGYTFGSGTRLTVV.

DNA of the CDR3: TGTGCCAGCAGCGCCCACGCCGGGTGGGGGAGCAATGAGCAGTTCTTC. Its translation: CASSAHAGWGSNEQFF. The chain has TRBV9 and TRBJ2-1; D is perhaps TRBD1 or TRBD2 (5 bases each). Trimming stripped 3 bases from V and 6 bases from J, with 19 bases between. Germline assignment: CDR1 SGDLS and CDR2 YYNGEE. This CDR3 region has 16 residues.

This clonotype was seen ten or more times. The gene calls are TRBV6-1 and TRBJ1-1; 8 bases fit TRBD1. J gave up 3 bases and V 4 bases, and 10 bases lay outside the gene matches. CDR1 is MNHNS, CDR2 SASEGT, per germline. The CDR3 extends over 16 amino acids. CDR3 DNA: TGTGCCAGCAGTGGAGCGGACAGGGTTGGGGACACTGAAGCTTTCTTT. Translation: CASSGADRVGDTEAFF.

Of note for this clonotype: At one end, the junction sequence differs from germline, possibly due to a read error. The chain employs TRBV12-3 or TRBV12-4 and TRBJ2-3; 10 nucleotides align to TRBD1. The CDR3 is made up of 17 amino acids. The CDR3 nucleotides read TGTGTCAGCAGTTCGGGGAAGGGACAGGGGATCGCAGATACGCAGTATTTT. Translated: CVSSSGKGQGIADTQYF.

This clonotype came up a few times. The gene calls are TRBV11-2 and TRBJ2-3; a possible D gene is TRBD1 (7 bases). This CDR3 region has 16 residues. The germline V gene has CDR1 SGHAT and CDR2 FQNNGV. V was pared by 8 bases and J by 3 bases, with 21 bases between. CDR3 sequence reads: CASEYPGAGGTDTQYF. The CDR3 DNA reads as TGTGCCAGCGAATATCCGGGGGCAGGGGGGACAGATACGCAGTATTTT.

V and J are TRBV25-1 and TRBJ2-2; 7 nucleotides match TRBD2. V trimming: 1 base; J trimming: 1 base; junction bases outside the gene matches: 0. CDR1 and CDR2 (germline): MGHDK, SYGVNS. This CDR3 spans 15 amino acids. The CDR3 reads CASSEWGGNTGELFF. The CDR3 DNA sequence: TGTGCCAGCAGTGAATGGGGGGGGAACACCGGGGAGCTGTTTTTT.

V is TRBV20-1 and J is TRBJ2-5, with 9 nucleotides matching TRBD2. The CDR3 spans 18 residues. J lost 2 bases, V lost 5 bases, and 18 bases had no gene match. In germline, CDR1 is DFQATT, CDR2 SNEGSKA (reference sequence). In nucleotides, the CDR3 is TGCAGTGCTTCAATCCCATGGGGAGCGGGGGGCGGACAAGAGACCCAGTACTTC. This codes for CSASIPWGAGGGQETQYF.

V usage is TRBV25-1 and J usage is TRBJ2-1; D gene unclear. Germline V gives CDR1 MGHDK, CDR2 SYGVNS. CDR3 length: 14 amino acids. V was shortened by 8 bases and J by 2 bases, with 13 bases between the two germline ends. Here the CDR3 DNA reads TGTGCCAGCTCATACAAACCTCCCTACAATGAGCAGTTCTTC. Protein product: CASSYKPPYNEQFF.